Below are 21 T cell receptor beta chains sequenced from a single sample in a study of blood T cells in healthy people across ages. The second PCR ran roughly 7 to 11 cycles with a sample-barcoded 5' primer and J-beta primers. TCRdb re-analysed the 5' RACE reads in MiXCR, keeping a single row per CDR3 protein. Of about 800,000 distinct CDR3 sequences listed, roughly 60% are singletons. The sample comprised blood. The source of these receptors is a man aged 25-40 years in good health.

This clonotype was detected many times. The V gene is TRBV6-4, the J gene TRBJ2-7; D gene unclear. Germline CDR1 and CDR2: MRHNA and SNTAGT. V was shortened by 10 bases and J by 3 bases, with 16 bases between the two germline ends. The CDR3 sequence is 13 residues long. The CDR3 DNA reads as TGTGCCAACCACTGCGGCCATCACTACGAGCAGTACTTC. Its translation is CANHCGHHYEQYF.

This clonotype was detected a few times. The chain has TRBV7-2 and TRBJ2-5; D is undetermined. CDR3 length: 14 amino acids. Germline loops: CDR1 SGHTA, CDR2 FQGNSA. The V end was cut by 0 bases, the J end by 5 bases, with 10 bases between. In DNA form, the CDR3 reads TGTGCCAGCAGCTTAGCAGGGTTATGGGAGACCCAGTACTTC. Translating it yields CASSLAGLWETQYF.

CDR3 residues: CSGRIGETQYF. CDR3 nucleotides: TGCAGTGGGCGGATTGGGGAGACCCAGTACTTC. The J gene is TRBJ2-5, the V gene TRBV20-1; no firm D call. Germline assignment: CDR1 DFQATT and CDR2 SNEGSKA (reference sequence). Trimming pared 7 bases from V and 5 bases from J, leaving 11 bases between. The CDR3 has 11 residues.

At least ten counts were recorded for this clonotype. This sequence may be a read error, since a much larger clone differs from it by one base. The chain is built from TRBV29-1 and TRBJ2-5, with D maybe TRBD2 (6 bases). Germline CDR1 SQVTM, CDR2 ANQGSEA. Trimming took off 1 base at V and 11 bases at J, with 11 bases between the two ends. The CDR3 contains 11 residues. The CDR3 region is CSVEVGGEQYF. The DNA of the CDR3 is TGCAGCGTTGAAGTGGGGGGTGAGCAGTACTTC.

This clonotype was seen a handful of times. This chain joins TRBV6-2 or TRBV6-3 and TRBJ2-5; D is ambiguous. Per germline, CDR1 MNHEY and CDR2 SVGEGT. V lost 5 bases and J 5 bases, leaving 9 bases between the germline ends. CDR3 length: 12 residues. CDR3 nucleotides: TGTGCCAGCAGTGGAGCCGGGGAGACCCAGTACTTC. The encoded protein is CASSGAGETQYF.

The V and J genes are TRBV9 and TRBJ2-1; maybe TRBD2 (6 bases). Germline CDR1 reads SGDLS; CDR2 reads YYNGEE. Trimming pared 0 bases from V and 3 bases from J, leaving 13 bases between. This CDR3 has 16 residues. For the CDR3, the DNA is TGTGCCAGCAGCGTAGCGGGAGTAGGGATCTACAATGAGCAGTTCTTC. This codes for CASSVAGVGIYNEQFF.

J is TRBJ1-2 and V is TRBV29-1; 9 positions agree with TRBD1. The CDR3 is 12 amino acids. In germline, CDR1 is SQVTM, CDR2 ANQGSEA. J lost 7 bases, V lost 7 bases, and 7 bases had no gene match. The CDR3 protein is CSARTGVAGYTF. CDR3 DNA sequence: TGCAGCGCCCGGACAGGGGTTGCTGGCTACACCTTC. The variable domain in full, completed from reference TRBV29-1 and TRBJ1-2, reads SAVISQKPSRDICQRGTSLTIQCQVDSQVTMMFWYRQQPGQSLTLIATANQGSEATYESGFVIDKFPISRPNLTFSTLTVSNMSPEDSSIYLCSARTGVAGYTFGSGTRLTVV.

The chain links TRBV12-3 or TRBV12-4 to TRBJ1-2; 8 nucleotides align to TRBD1. CDR3 length equals 17 residues. V was pared by 3 bases and J by 7 bases, with 16 bases of the junction left unmatched. This CDR3 is CASSLRLRDLQGVGYTF. Written as DNA, the CDR3 is TGTGCCAGCAGTTTGCGCCTGCGGGATTTACAGGGGGTTGGCTACACCTTC.

J is TRBJ1-6 and V is TRBV5-1, with D possibly matching TRBD1 (6 bases). V was cut by 4 bases and J by 9 bases, with 20 bases left in between. The CDR3 runs 16 residues. Germline V gene data show CDR1 as SGHRS and CDR2 as YFSETQ. CDR3 in amino acids: CASSTLETGYGSPLHF. The DNA of the CDR3 is TGCGCCAGCAGCACACTCGAGACAGGATACGGTTCACCCCTCCACTTT.

This clonotype was counted only a few times. The chain recombines TRBV29-1 with TRBJ2-3, with no clear D. The CDR3 runs 13 residues. CDR1 and CDR2 from the germline V gene are SQVTM and ANQGSEA. V dropped 6 bases and J dropped 6 bases, with 16 bases sitting between them. DNA of the CDR3: TGCAGCGTGACAAGGGTGGGATTGGATACGCAGTATTTT. It codes for CSVTRVGLDTQYF.

For this clonotype: Compared with germline, one end of the junction differs, possibly owing to a read error. The chain is built from TRBV20-1 and TRBJ1-6; possibly TRBD1 for D (5 bases). This CDR3 is 12 amino acids long. CDR1 and CDR2 from the germline V gene are DFQATT and SNEGSKA (reference sequence). The CDR3, as DNA: TGCAGTTCTAGTCGGGGGGAGGAACCCCTCCACTTT. It specifies CSSSRGEEPLHF.

This clonotype was recorded a few times. The V and J genes are TRBV6-1 and TRBJ2-3; no clear D. V lost 6 bases and J lost 6, with 13 bases in between. Germline V lookup: CDR1 MNHNS, CDR2 SASEGT. This CDR3 region has 13 residues. CDR3 bases: TGTGCCAGCAGCGCGGCGGCCGATGATACGCAGTATTTT. It is translated as CASSAAADDTQYF.

This chain joins TRBV29-1 and TRBJ1-1; no firm D call. Per the germline V gene, CDR1 is SQVTM and CDR2 is ANQGSEA. CDR3 length: 14 amino acids. The germline V and J ends were trimmed by 7 bases and 2 bases, with 17 bases remaining between them. CDR3 nucleotides: TGCAGCGCCAAGTGGGTGGAGGGAAACACTGAAGCTTTCTTT. This translates into CSAKWVEGNTEAFF. The entire variable domain, with the rest obtained from reference TRBV29-1 and TRBJ1-1, is as follows: SAVISQKPSRDICQRGTSLTIQCQVDSQVTMMFWYRQQPGQSLTLIATANQGSEATYESGFVIDKFPISRPNLTFSTLTVSNMSPEDSSIYLCSAKWVEGNTEAFFGQGTRLTVV.

This clonotype was detected only a few times. The genes are TRBV29-1 and TRBJ2-7, with D possibly called TRBD1 or TRBD2 (5 bases each). V was cut by 4 bases and J by 7 bases, with 20 bases left in between. The CDR3 runs to 14 residues. The germline CDR1 and CDR2 sequences are SQVTM and ANQGSEA. CDR3 in amino acids: CSVGRDASSREQYF. In nucleotides, the CDR3 is TGCAGCGTTGGCCGGGACGCCTCCTCACGGGAGCAGTACTTC.

This clonotype was recorded only once. The V and J genes are TRBV4-3 and TRBJ2-1, with 7 bases matching TRBD2. This CDR3 is 17 amino acids long. After removal of 3 bases from V and 6 bases from J, the junction contained 14 bases not matched to a gene. CDR1 and CDR2 from the germline V gene are LGHNA and YSLEER. The CDR3 region is CASSQTSWRAKGNEQFF. CDR3 bases: TGCGCCAGCAGCCAGACTAGCTGGAGGGCCAAGGGCAATGAGCAGTTCTTC.

The chain has TRBV2 and TRBJ2-1, with a weak D call TRBD2 (5 bases). Trimming pared 4 bases from V and 5 bases from J, leaving 12 bases between. CDR1 is SNHLY and CDR2 is FYNNEI in the germline V gene. This CDR3 region has 14 residues. CDR3: CASSGVIANNEQFF. CDR3 nucleotides: TGTGCCAGCAGTGGTGTAATAGCGAACAATGAGCAGTTCTTC.

The V gene is TRBV15, the J gene TRBJ1-2; 9 nucleotides agree with TRBD1. The CDR3 extends over 13 amino acids. Trimming removed 5 bases from V and 7 bases from J; junction bases left unmatched: 5. The germline gives CDR1 LNHNV, CDR2 YYDKDF (reference sequence). DNA of the CDR3: TGTGCCACCAGCCCGGACAGGGGTGGTGGCTACACCTTC. It is translated as CATSPDRGGGYTF. Based on the CDR3 plus reference TRBV15 and TRBJ1-2, the full variable domain is DAMVIQNPRYQVTQFGKPVTLSCSQTLNHNVMYWYQQKSSQAPKLLFHYYDKDFNNEADTPDNFQSRRPNTSFCFLDIRSPGLGDTAMYLCATSPDRGGGYTFGSGTRLTVV.

The V and J genes are TRBV6-6 and TRBJ1-1, with 7 bases aligning to TRBD1. The CDR3 extends over 15 amino acids. Germline lookup yields CDR1 MNHNY and CDR2 SVGAGI (reference sequence). Losses at the gene ends were 2 bases for V and 8 bases for J; bases not matched to a gene: 11. DNA of the CDR3: TGTGCCAGCAGTTACGCCGGGACAGCCCCTGGGGAAGCTTTCTTT. Translation: CASSYAGTAPGEAFF.

The table lists this clonotype with a count of one. The rearrangement links TRBV12-3 or TRBV12-4 to TRBJ2-7; D assignment may be TRBD1 or TRBD2 (5 bases each). Trimming pared 6 bases from V and 4 bases from J, leaving 16 bases between. The CDR3 is 14 amino acids. The CDR3 DNA follows: TGTGCCAGCAGCCGAGGGGCGGTTTCTTACGAGCAGTACTTC. This gives the protein CASSRGAVSYEQYF.

About this clonotype itself: A junction end diverges from the germline sequence, so it may reflect a read error. This chain uses TRBV15 with TRBJ2-3; D is tentatively TRBD1 or TRBD2 (6 bases each). The germline V gene has CDR1 LNHNV and CDR2 YYDKDF (reference sequence). This CDR3 contains 14 residues. CDR3 sequence reads: CATSRDWGAETQYF. The DNA for the CDR3 is TGTGCCACCAGCAGAGATTGGGGGGCAGAAACGCAGTATTTT.

This clonotype came up a few times. V is TRBV20-1 and J is TRBJ2-7; 10 bases align to TRBD1. Germline V gene sequence: CDR1 DFQATT, CDR2 SNEGSKA (reference sequence). The CDR3 spans 14 residues. Trimming took 1 base from V and 0 from J; bases not matched to a gene: 0. The CDR3 nucleotides read TGCAGTGCTAGAGGGGACAGGGGCTCCTACGAGCAGTACTTC. Protein product: CSARGDRGSYEQYF.